These T cell receptor beta chains were read from a single sample in a study of vaccination and CD4 T cells after COVID-19. TCRdb ran MiXCR on the PCR reads and lists one entry per CDR3 protein. The data hold around 15,000 distinct CDR3 sequences, with over 55% observed a single time. These TCRs are of unknown antigen specificity. Sequenced sample: CD4+ T cells from blood, cultured in vitro. The receptors stem from a human donor who had recovered from COVID-19. The CDR3 runs from the conserved cysteine through the conserved F or W. The order of the fields is CDR3 length, D gene, V gene, clone size, J gene, CDR3 protein, CDR3 DNA. The D gene is left open where the match is weak. Not all rows give a size; the values are once, few, many and, for expanded clones, a class.

15	TRBD2	TRBV25-1	NA	TRBJ2-3	CASSTSGDFTDTQYF	TGTGCCAGCAGCACTAGCGGGGACTTCACAGATACGCAGTATTTT
17	TRBD2	TRBV6-5	NA	TRBJ2-7	CASSYSPTSGRVYEQYF	TGTGCCAGCAGTTACTCGCCGACTAGCGGGAGAGTGTACGAGCAGTACTTC
15	TRBD1	TRBV18	NA	TRBJ1-1	CASSRGQGMNTEAFF	TGTGCCAGCTCTCGAGGACAGGGGATGAACACTGAAGCTTTCTTT
14	TRBD1	TRBV19	NA	TRBJ1-2	CASSQQGTNYGYTF	TGTGCCAGTAGTCAACAGGGGACGAACTATGGCTACACCTTC
15	TRBD1	TRBV6-5	NA	TRBJ1-5	CASSYTGTDPSPQHF	TGTGCCAGCAGTTATACCGGGACAGATCCCTCGCCCCAGCATTTT
14	NA	TRBV11-2	NA	TRBJ2-5	CASSYSDRQETQYF	TGTGCCAGCAGCTACAGCGACAGACAAGAGACCCAGTACTTC
15	TRBD1	TRBV24-1	NA	TRBJ2-1	CATRATGGTYNEQFF	TGTGCCACCAGAGCAACAGGGGGGACCTACAATGAGCAGTTCTTC
18	TRBD2	TRBV27	NA	TRBJ2-3	CASSSLAGGRGKTDTQYF	TGTGCCAGCAGTTCCCTAGCGGGAGGGCGGGGTAAGACAGATACGCAGTATTTT
17	TRBD2	TRBV24-1	NA	TRBJ2-5	CATSEAPHSGSRETQYF	TGTGCCACCAGTGAGGCCCCTCATAGCGGGAGTAGGGAGACCCAGTACTTC
15	TRBD2	TRBV20-1	few	TRBJ2-5	CSARKKAGSQETQYF	TGCAGTGCTAGAAAGAAAGCGGGATCCCAAGAGACCCAGTACTTC
12	NA	TRBV7-6	NA	TRBJ2-5	CASSFSAETQYF	TGTGCCAGCAGCTTCAGTGCGGAGACCCAGTACTTC
17	TRBD1	TRBV7-9	NA	TRBJ2-3	CASSLREQGDPTDTQYF	TGTGCCAGCAGCTTAAGGGAACAGGGGGACCCCACAGATACGCAGTATTTT
14	TRBD1	TRBV27	NA	TRBJ1-5	CASTRTGSNQPQHF	TGTGCCAGCACCCGGACAGGGAGCAATCAGCCCCAGCATTTT
17	TRBD1	TRBV20-1	once	TRBJ1-5	CSLGVSRGRSGNQPQHF	TGCAGTTTGGGGGTCTCCAGGGGGCGATCCGGCAATCAGCCCCAGCATTTT
15	NA	TRBV19	NA	TRBJ2-7	CASRADGQRSYEQYF	TGTGCCAGTAGAGCGGACGGCCAAAGGTCCTACGAGCAGTACTTC
15	NA	TRBV7-2	NA	TRBJ2-5	CASSFEGSRLETQYF	TGTGCCAGCAGCTTCGAAGGATCGAGGTTGGAGACCCAGTACTTC
17	TRBD1	TRBV2	few	TRBJ1-1	CASSELGQGWENTEAFF	TGTGCCAGCAGTGAACTGGGACAGGGCTGGGAGAACACTGAAGCTTTCTTT
15	NA	TRBV6-1	NA	TRBJ1-3	CASSPRLREGNTIYF	TGTGCCAGCAGTCCCCGACTTCGAGAGGGAAACACCATATATTTT
13	NA	TRBV6-5	NA	TRBJ2-7	CASSLGPGHEQYF	TGTGCCAGCAGTTTGGGGCCGGGGCACGAGCAGTACTTC
17	TRBD2	TRBV20-1	NA	TRBJ2-2	CSAFPARAGGRTGELFF	TGCAGTGCTTTCCCGGCACGGGCGGGAGGGCGCACCGGGGAGCTGTTTTTT
18	NA	TRBV11-2	few	TRBJ2-7	CASSLTTGSAGNSYEQYF	TGTGCCAGCAGCTTAACTACAGGGAGTGCCGGGAACTCCTACGAGCAGTACTTC
13	TRBD2	TRBV20-1	NA	TRBJ2-7	CSAAGTSISEQYF	TGCAGTGCAGCGGGGACTAGCATCTCCGAGCAGTACTTC
17	TRBD2	TRBV24-1	NA	TRBJ2-3	CATSAATSGRESDTQYF	TGTGCCACCAGTGCGGCGACTAGCGGGAGAGAGTCGGATACGCAGTATTTT
12	NA	TRBV11-2	few	TRBJ2-3	CASSLETDTQYF	TGTGCCAGCAGCTTAGAAACAGATACGCAGTATTTT
16	NA	TRBV7-2	NA	TRBJ1-5	CASSFRIGRGNQPQHF	TGTGCCAGCAGCTTTAGGATAGGTAGGGGCAATCAGCCCCAGCATTTT
16	TRBD1	TRBV24-1	NA	TRBJ2-7	CATSDSGTGKAYEQYF	TGTGCCACCAGTGACTCCGGGACAGGTAAAGCCTACGAGCAGTACTTC
14	TRBD1	TRBV7-2	NA	TRBJ1-1	CASSLSLRGPEAFF	TGTGCCAGCAGCTTATCTCTAAGGGGGCCTGAAGCTTTCTTT
14	NA	TRBV6-2/TRBV6-3	NA	TRBJ2-1	CASSYLRVYNEQFF	TGTGCCAGCAGTTACTTACGGGTCTACAATGAGCAGTTCTTC
12	NA	TRBV29-1	NA	TRBJ1-5	CSAGGGNQPQHF	TGCAGCGCCGGGGGGGGCAATCAGCCCCAGCATTTT
9	NA	TRBV20-1	NA	TRBJ2-1	CSVSVEQFF	TGCAGTGTGTCGGTGGAGCAGTTCTTC
13	NA	TRBV7-3	NA	TRBJ1-5	CASSLQGGQPQHF	TGTGCCAGCAGCTTACAGGGAGGTCAGCCCCAGCATTTT
11	NA	TRBV2	few	TRBJ2-1	CARRQHNEQFF	TGTGCCAGGAGACAGCACAATGAGCAGTTCTTC
15	NA	TRBV6-2/TRBV6-3	NA	TRBJ2-7	CASNVGGKGSYEQYF	TGTGCCAGCAACGTCGGGGGAAAAGGCTCCTACGAGCAGTACTTC
15	NA	TRBV7-9	NA	TRBJ2-4	CASSFEGVSKNIQYF	TGTGCCAGCAGCTTCGAGGGGGTTTCCAAAAACATTCAGTACTTC
12	NA	TRBV10-1	NA	TRBJ1-1	CASSETRQAAFF	TGCGCCAGCAGTGAGACCAGACAGGCAGCTTTCTTT
15	NA	TRBV7-2	NA	TRBJ1-6	CASSPDVWGSSPLHF	TGTGCCAGCAGCCCCGATGTTTGGGGAAGCTCACCCCTCCACTTT
14	NA	TRBV24-1	NA	TRBJ1-1	CATSDSSLPSEALF	TGTGCCACCAGTGATTCCAGCTTACCTTCTGAAGCTCTCTTT
16	TRBD1	TRBV6-1	NA	TRBJ1-1	CASFYGTGILNTEAFF	TGTGCCAGCTTTTATGGGACAGGTATCTTAAACACTGAAGCTTTCTTT
16	TRBD1	TRBV5-1	few	TRBJ1-2	CASSLVNRGNYYGYTF	TGCGCCAGCAGCTTGGTAAACAGGGGAAACTACTATGGCTACACCTTC
12	TRBD2	TRBV5-4	once	TRBJ2-1	CASSLAAGGSFF	TGTGCCAGCAGCTTGGCGGCGGGAGGGTCGTTCTTC
17	TRBD1	TRBV19	NA	TRBJ2-2	CASSTTKTGAYTGELFF	TGTGCCAGTAGTACAACAAAGACAGGGGCGTACACCGGGGAGCTGTTTTTT